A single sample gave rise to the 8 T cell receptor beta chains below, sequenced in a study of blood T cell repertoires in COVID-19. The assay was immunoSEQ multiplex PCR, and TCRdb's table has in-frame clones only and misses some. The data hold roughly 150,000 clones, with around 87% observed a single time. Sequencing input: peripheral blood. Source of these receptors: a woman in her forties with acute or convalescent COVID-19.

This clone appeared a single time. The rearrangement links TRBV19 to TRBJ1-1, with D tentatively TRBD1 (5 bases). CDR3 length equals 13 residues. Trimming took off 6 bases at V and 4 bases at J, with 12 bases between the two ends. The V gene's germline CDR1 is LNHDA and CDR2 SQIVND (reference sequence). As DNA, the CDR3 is TGTGCCAGTAGCTCGGGGAGGGGCACTGAAGCTTTCTTT. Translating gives CASSSGRGTEAFF.

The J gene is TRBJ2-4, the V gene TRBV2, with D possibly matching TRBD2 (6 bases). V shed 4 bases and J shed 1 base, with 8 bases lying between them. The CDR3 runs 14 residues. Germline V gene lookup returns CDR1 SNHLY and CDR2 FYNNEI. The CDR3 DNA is TGTGCCAGCAGTGCCGGAGGGGCCAAAAACATTCAGTACTTC. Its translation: CASSAGGAKNIQYF.

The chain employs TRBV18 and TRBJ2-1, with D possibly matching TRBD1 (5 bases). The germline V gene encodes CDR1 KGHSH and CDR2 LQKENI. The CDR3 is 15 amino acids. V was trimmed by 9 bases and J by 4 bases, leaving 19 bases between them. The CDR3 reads CASRDSSQNYNEQFF. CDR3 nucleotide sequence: TGTGCCAGTCGAGACAGCAGCCAGAATTACAATGAGCAGTTCTTC.

CDR3 in amino acids: CASSRGTATDTQYF. DNA of the CDR3: TGTGCCAGCAGTCGAGGGACTGCTACAGATACGCAGTATTTT. J is TRBJ2-3 and V is TRBV6-4; tentative D call: TRBD2 (6 bases). The germline gives CDR1 MRHNA, CDR2 SNTAGT. This CDR3 spans 14 amino acids. V was clipped by 5 bases and J by 3 bases, with 12 bases between them.

CDR3 residues: CASSYSMAGNYEQYF. DNA of the CDR3: TGTGCCAGCAGTTACTCGATGGCGGGAAATTACGAGCAGTACTTC. This sequence joins TRBV6-5 and TRBJ2-7; maybe TRBD2 (6 bases). The V end was cut by 0 bases, the J end by 4 bases, with 13 bases between. The CDR3 is made up of 15 amino acids. Per the germline V gene, CDR1 is MNHEY and CDR2 is SVGAGI.

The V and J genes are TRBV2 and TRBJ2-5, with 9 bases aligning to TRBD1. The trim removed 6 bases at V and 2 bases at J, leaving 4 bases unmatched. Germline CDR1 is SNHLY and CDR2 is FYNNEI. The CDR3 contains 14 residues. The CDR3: CASSRDRVQETQYF. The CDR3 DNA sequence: TGTGCCAGCAGCCGGGACAGGGTTCAAGAGACCCAGTACTTC.

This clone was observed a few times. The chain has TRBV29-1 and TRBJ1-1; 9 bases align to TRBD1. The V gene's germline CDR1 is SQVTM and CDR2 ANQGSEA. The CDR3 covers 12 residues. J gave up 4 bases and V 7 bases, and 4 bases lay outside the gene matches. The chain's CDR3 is CSAQTGGTEAFF. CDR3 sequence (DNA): TGCAGCGCCCAGACAGGGGGCACTGAAGCTTTCTTT.

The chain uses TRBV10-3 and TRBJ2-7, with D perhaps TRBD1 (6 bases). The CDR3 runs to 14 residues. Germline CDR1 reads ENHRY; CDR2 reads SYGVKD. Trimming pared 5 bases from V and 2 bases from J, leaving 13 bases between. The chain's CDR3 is CAISRGQPAYEQYF. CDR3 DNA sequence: TGTGCCATCAGTCGCGGACAGCCGGCCTACGAGCAGTACTTC.